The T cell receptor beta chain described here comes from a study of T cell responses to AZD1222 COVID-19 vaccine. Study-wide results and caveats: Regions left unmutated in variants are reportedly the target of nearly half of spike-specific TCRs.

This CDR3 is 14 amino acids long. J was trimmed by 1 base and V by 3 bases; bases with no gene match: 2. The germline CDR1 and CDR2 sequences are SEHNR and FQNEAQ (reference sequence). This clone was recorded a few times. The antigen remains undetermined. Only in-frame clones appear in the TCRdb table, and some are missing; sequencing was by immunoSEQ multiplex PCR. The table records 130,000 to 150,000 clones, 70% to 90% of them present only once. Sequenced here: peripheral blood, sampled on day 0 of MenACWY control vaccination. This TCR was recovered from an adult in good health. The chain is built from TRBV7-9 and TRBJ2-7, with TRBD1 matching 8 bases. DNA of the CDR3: TGTGCCAGCAGCTTCGGACAGGGATCCTACGAGCAGTACTTC. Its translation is CASSFGQGSYEQYF.